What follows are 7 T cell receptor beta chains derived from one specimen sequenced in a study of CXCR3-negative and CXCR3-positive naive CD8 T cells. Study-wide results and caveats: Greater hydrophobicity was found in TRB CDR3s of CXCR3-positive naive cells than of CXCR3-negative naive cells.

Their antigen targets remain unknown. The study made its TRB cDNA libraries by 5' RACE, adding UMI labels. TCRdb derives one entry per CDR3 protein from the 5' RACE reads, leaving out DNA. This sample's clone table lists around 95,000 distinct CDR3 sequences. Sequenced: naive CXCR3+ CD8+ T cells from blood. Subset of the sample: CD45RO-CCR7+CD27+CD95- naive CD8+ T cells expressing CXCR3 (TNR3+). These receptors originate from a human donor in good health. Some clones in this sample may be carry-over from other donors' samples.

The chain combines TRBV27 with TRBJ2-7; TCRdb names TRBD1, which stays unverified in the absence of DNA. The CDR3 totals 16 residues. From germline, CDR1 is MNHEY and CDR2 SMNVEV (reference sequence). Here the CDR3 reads CASSSEAGGPAYEQYF.

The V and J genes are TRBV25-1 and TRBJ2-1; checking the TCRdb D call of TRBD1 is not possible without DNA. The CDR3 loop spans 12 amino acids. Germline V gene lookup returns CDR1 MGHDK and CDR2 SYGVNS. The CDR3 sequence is CASRGPINEQFF.

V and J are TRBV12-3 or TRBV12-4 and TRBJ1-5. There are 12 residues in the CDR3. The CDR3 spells CASKLKYQPQHF.

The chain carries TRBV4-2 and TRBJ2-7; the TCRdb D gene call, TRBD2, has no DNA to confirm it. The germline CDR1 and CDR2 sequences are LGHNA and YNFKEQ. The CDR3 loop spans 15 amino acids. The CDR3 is CASTTERGPAYEQYF.

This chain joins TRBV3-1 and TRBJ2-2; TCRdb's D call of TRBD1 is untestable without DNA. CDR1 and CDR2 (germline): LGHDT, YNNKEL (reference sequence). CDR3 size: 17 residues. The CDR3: CASSQEVQGANTGELFF.

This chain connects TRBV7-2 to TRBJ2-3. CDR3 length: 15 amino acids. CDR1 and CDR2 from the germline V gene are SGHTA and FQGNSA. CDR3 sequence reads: CASSLVVTSTDTQYF.

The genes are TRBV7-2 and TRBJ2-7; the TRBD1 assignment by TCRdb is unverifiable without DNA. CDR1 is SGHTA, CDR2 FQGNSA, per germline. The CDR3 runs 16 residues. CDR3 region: CASSPTGTGGIYEQYF.